The 8 T cell receptor beta chains given below trace back to one sample, sequenced in a study of blood T cell repertoires in COVID-19. The data were produced by immunoSEQ multiplex PCR, yet TCRdb's version contains in-frame clones alone and is incomplete. The sample includes around 230,000 clones, over 80% of them seen just once. The sequenced sample was peripheral blood. The receptors were sampled from a man aged 35-49 years with acute or convalescent COVID-19.

This chain connects TRBV6-5 to TRBJ1-2; TRBD1 matches at 8 bases. Germline lookup yields CDR1 MNHEY and CDR2 SVGAGI. The CDR3 is 14 amino acids. V lost 7 bases to trimming and J lost 2 bases; unmatched junction nucleotides: 6. The CDR3 coding sequence is TGTGCCAGCACCATGGACAGGGTGAACTATGGCTACACCTTC. Protein sequence: CASTMDRVNYGYTF.

The rearrangement links TRBV29-1 to TRBJ2-7, with D maybe TRBD1 (7 bases). The germline gives CDR1 SQVTM, CDR2 ANQGSEA. V lost 5 bases and J lost 5, with 22 bases in between. This CDR3 comprises 15 residues. DNA for the CDR3: TGCAGCGTTTACCTTCCAGGGGGGCGCAGCCACGAGCAGTACTTC. Its protein is CSVYLPGGRSHEQYF.

The CDR3 sequence is CASSFGLEDTQYF. The CDR3 nucleotides are TGTGCCAGCAGCTTCGGACTCGAAGATACGCAGTATTTT. The chain employs TRBV7-3 and TRBJ2-3, with D tentatively TRBD2 (5 bases). CDR3 size: 13 residues. V was pared by 3 bases and J by 5 bases, with 9 bases between. The germline CDR1 and CDR2 sequences are SGHTA and FQGTGA.

V and J are TRBV15 and TRBJ2-1, with a possible D match to TRBD2 (5 bases). This CDR3 contains 15 residues. Germline V gives CDR1 LNHNV, CDR2 YYDKDF (reference sequence). Trimming stripped 1 base from V and 7 bases from J, with 14 bases between. CDR3 amino acids: CATSRGSSLRNEQFF. In DNA, the CDR3 is TGTGCCACCAGCAGAGGATCTAGCCTGCGGAATGAGCAGTTCTTC.

This clone occurred a few times. This chain uses TRBV5-1 with TRBJ2-2; 8 nucleotides align to TRBD2. In germline, CDR1 is SGHRS, CDR2 YFSETQ. CDR3 length: 16 amino acids. J lost 4 bases, V lost 4 bases, and 9 bases had no gene match. The CDR3 DNA reads TGCGCCAGCAGCCGGGCTAGCGGGTTTTTCACCGGGGAGCTGTTTTTT. Amino acid sequence: CASSRASGFFTGELFF.

The rearrangement uses TRBV7-9 and TRBJ2-7; perhaps TRBD2 as D (6 bases). Deletions cut 2 bases from V and 7 bases from J, with 18 bases between. Germline V gene lookup returns CDR1 SEHNR and CDR2 FQNEAQ (reference sequence). There are 15 residues in the CDR3. CDR3 sequence: CASSLLVGGIGEQYF. As DNA, the CDR3 is TGTGCCAGCAGCTTATTGGTTGGCGGGATAGGGGAGCAGTACTTC.

This clone was seen more than once but under ten times. The chain recombines TRBV6-2 or TRBV6-3 with TRBJ2-1, with D possibly TRBD1 on 8 matching bases. Trimming stripped 0 bases from V and 9 bases from J, with 15 bases between. Germline V gene sequence: CDR1 MNHEY, CDR2 SVGEGT. The CDR3 contains 15 residues. This CDR3 reads CASSYSSTGGGEQFF. Written as DNA, the CDR3 is TGTGCCAGCAGTTACTCGTCCACAGGGGGGGGTGAGCAGTTCTTC.

The chain couples TRBV7-6 to TRBJ1-1, with D unclear. Per germline, CDR1 SGHVS and CDR2 FNYEAQ. V was clipped by 5 bases and J by 1 base, with 14 bases between them. This CDR3 has 15 residues. The CDR3 spells CASSPHLTPNTEAFF. CDR3 nucleotides: TGTGCCAGCAGCCCACACTTGACTCCGAACACTGAAGCTTTCTTT.